This paragraph reports one T cell receptor (beta chain). Sequenced by immunoSEQ multiplex PCR; TCRdb stores in-frame clones only, minus some. The table records about 59,000 clones, about 85% of them present only once. The data derive from a study of blood T cell repertoires in COVID-19. Study-level information: The United States, Italy and Spain were the sources of the acute and convalescent COVID-19 samples.

The germline V and J ends were trimmed by 5 bases and 3 bases, with 5 bases remaining between them. The CDR3 consists of 11 residues. Germline values: CDR1 SGHDN, CDR2 FVKESK. Sequenced sample: peripheral blood. This sequence joins TRBV14 and TRBJ2-7; D is uncertain. The clonotype was recovered from a woman over 75 with acute or convalescent COVID-19. CDR3 region: CASSSGYEQYF. CDR3 DNA: TGTGCCAGCAGCTCGGGCTACGAGCAGTACTTC.